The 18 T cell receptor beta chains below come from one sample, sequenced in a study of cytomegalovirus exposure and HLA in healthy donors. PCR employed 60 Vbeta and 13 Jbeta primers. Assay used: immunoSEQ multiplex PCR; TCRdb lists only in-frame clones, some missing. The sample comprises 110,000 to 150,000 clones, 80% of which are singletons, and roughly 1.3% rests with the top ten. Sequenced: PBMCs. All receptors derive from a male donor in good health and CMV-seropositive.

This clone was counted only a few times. The CDR3 loop is CACRGGENYGYTF. The CDR3 region has the DNA TGTGCCTGCCGGGGGGGCGAAAACTATGGCTACACCTTC. V usage is TRBV6-1 and J usage is TRBJ1-2; tentatively, D is TRBD1 (6 bases). CDR3 length: 13 residues. Per the germline V gene, CDR1 is MNHNS and CDR2 is SASEGT. The V gene lost 11 bases and the J gene lost 2 bases, with 15 bases spanning the gap.

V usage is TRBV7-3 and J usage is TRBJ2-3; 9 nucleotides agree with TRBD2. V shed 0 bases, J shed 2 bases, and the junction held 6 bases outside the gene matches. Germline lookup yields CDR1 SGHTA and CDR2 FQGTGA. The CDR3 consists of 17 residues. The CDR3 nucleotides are TGTGCCAGCAGCTTAACGGGTAGCGGGAGACCCACAGATACGCAGTATTTT. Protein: CASSLTGSGRPTDTQYF.

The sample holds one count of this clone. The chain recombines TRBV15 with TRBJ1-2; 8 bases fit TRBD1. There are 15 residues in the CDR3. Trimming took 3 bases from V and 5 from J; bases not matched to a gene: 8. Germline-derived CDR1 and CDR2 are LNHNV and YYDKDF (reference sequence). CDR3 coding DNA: TGTGCCACCAGCAGGTACCGACAGGGGATATATGGCTACACCTTC. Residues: CATSRYRQGIYGYTF.

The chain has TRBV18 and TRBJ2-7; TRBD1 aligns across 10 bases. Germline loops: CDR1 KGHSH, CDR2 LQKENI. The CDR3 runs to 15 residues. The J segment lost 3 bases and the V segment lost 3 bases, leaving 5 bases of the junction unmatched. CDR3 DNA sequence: TGTGCCAGCTCACCCCGGGACAGGGGACTCTACGAGCAGTACTTC. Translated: CASSPRDRGLYEQYF.

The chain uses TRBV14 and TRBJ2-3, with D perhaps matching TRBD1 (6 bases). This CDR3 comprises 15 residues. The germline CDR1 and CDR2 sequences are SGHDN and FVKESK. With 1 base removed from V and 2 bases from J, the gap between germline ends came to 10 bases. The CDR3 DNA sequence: TGTGCCAGCAGCCAAGGAGACAGGAACACAGATACGCAGTATTTT. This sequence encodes CASSQGDRNTDTQYF.

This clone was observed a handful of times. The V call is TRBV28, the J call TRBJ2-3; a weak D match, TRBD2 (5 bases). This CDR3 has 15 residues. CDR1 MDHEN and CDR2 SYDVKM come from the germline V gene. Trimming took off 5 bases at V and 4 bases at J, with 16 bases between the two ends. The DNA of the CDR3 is TGTGCCAGCAGTCCCCATTATTTCGGGGCAGATACGCAGTATTTT. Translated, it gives CASSPHYFGADTQYF.

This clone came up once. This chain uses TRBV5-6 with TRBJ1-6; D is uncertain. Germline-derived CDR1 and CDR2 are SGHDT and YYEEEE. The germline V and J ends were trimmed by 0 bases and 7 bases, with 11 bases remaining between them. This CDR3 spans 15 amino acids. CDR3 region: CASSLGSPENSPLHF. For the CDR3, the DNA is TGTGCCAGCAGCTTGGGTTCTCCGGAGAATTCACCCCTCCACTTT.

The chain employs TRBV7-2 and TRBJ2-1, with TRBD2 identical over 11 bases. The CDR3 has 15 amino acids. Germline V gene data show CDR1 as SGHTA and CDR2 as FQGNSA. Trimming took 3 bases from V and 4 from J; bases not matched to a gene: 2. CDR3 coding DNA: TGTGCCAGCAGCTTGACTAGCGGGATTTACAATGAGCAGTTCTTC. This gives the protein CASSLTSGIYNEQFF.

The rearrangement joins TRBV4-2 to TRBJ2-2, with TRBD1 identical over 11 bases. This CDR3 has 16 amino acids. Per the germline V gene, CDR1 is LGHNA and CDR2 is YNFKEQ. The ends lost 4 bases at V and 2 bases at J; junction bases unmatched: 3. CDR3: CASSLGTGGNTGELFF. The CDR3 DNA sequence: TGTGCCAGCAGCCTCGGGACAGGGGGTAACACCGGGGAGCTGTTTTTT.

This CDR3 reads CASRQSQGDTQYF. The CDR3 DNA sequence: TGTGCCAGCCGACAGTCGCAAGGGGATACGCAGTATTTT. V and J are TRBV13 and TRBJ2-3; D possibly corresponds to TRBD1 (5 bases). The CDR3 is 13 amino acids. Germline-derived CDR1 and CDR2 are PRHDT and FYEKMQ (reference sequence). Trimming stripped 8 bases from V and 6 bases from J, with 15 bases between. Using reference TRBV13 and TRBJ2-3 for the parts outside the CDR3, the full variable domain is AAGVIQSPRHLIKEKRETATLKCYPIPRHDTVYWYQQGPGQDPQFLISFYEKMQSDKGSIPDRFSAQQFSDYHSELNMSSLELGDSALYFCASRQSQGDTQYFGPGTRLTVL.

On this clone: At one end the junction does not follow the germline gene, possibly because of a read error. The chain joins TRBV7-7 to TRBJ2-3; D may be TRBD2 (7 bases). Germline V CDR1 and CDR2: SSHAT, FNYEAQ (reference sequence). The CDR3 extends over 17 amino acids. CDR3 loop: CASSPRGGARSTDTQYF. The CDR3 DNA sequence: TGTGCTAGCAGCCCCCGAGGGGGGGCGCGAAGCACAGATACGCAGTATTTT. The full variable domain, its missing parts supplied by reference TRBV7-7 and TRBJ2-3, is GAGVSQSPRYKVTKRGQDVTLRCDPISSHATLYWYQQALGQGPEFLTYFNYEAQPDKSGLPSDRFSAERPEGSISTLTIQRTEQRDSAMYRCASSPRGGARSTDTQYFGPGTRLTVL.

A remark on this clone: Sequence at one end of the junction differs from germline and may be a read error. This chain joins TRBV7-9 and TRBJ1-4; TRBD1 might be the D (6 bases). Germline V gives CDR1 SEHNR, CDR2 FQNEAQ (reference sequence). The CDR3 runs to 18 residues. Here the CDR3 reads CSSSLPLGGAPANEKLFF. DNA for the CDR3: TGTTCCAGCAGCTTACCCCTTGGGGGGGCGCCTGCTAATGAAAAACTGTTTTTT. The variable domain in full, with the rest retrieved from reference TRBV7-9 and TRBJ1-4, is DTGVSQNPRHKITKRGQNVTFRCDPISEHNRLYWYRQTLGQGPEFLTYFQNEAQLEKSRLLSDRFSAERPKGSFSTLEIQRTEQGDSAMYLCSSSLPLGGAPANEKLFFGSGTQLSVL.

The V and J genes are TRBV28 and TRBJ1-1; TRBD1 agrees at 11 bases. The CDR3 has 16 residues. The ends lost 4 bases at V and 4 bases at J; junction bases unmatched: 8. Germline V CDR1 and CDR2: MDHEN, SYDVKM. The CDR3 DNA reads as TGTGCCAGCAGTTCCTTGGGGACAGGGGGTGTCACTGAAGCTTTCTTT. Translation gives CASSSLGTGGVTEAFF.

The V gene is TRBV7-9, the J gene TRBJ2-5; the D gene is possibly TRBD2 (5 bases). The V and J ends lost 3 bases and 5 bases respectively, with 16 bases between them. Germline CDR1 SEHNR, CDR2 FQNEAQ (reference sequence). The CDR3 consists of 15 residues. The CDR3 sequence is CASSFSGSEGETQYF. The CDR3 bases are TGTGCCAGCAGCTTCTCGGGCTCAGAGGGTGAGACCCAGTACTTC.

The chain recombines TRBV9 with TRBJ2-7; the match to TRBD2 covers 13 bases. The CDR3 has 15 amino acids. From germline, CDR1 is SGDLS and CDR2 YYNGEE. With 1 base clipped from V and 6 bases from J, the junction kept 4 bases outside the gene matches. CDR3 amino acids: CASSVSGLAGPEQYF. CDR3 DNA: TGTGCCAGCAGCGTATCGGGACTAGCGGGACCCGAGCAGTACTTC.

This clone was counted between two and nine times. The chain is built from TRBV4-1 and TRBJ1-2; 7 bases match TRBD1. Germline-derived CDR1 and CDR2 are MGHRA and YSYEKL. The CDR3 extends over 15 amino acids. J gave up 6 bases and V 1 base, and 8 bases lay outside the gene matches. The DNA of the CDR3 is TGCGCCAGCAGCCAAGGTGATCAGGGGGGCGATGGCTACACCTTC. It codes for CASSQGDQGGDGYTF.

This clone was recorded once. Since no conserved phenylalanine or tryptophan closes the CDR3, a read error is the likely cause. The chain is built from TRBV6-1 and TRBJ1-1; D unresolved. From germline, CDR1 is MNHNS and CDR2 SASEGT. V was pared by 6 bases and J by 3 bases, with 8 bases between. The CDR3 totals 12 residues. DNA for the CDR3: TGTGCCAGCAGAATGATGGACACTGAAGCTTTCCTT. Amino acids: CASRMMDTEAFL.

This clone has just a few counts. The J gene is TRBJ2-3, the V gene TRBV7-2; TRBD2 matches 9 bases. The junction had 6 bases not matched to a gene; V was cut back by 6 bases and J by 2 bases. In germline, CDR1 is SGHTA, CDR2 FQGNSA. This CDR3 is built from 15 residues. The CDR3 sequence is CASRLTSGYTDTQYF. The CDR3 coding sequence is TGTGCCAGCAGACTGACTAGCGGATACACAGATACGCAGTATTTT.